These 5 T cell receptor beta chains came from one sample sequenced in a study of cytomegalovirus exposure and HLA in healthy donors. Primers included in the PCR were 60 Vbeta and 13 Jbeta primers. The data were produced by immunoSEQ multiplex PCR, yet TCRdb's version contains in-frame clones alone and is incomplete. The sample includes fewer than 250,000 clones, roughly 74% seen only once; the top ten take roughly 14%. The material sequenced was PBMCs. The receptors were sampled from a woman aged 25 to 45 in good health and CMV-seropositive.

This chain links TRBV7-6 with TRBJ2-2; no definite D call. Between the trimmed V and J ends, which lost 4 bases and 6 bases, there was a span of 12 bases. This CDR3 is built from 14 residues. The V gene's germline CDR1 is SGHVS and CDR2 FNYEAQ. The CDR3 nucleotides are TGTGCCAGCAGCTCTCTGGCGGCGGCCGGGGAGCTGTTTTTT. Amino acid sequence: CASSSLAAAGELFF.

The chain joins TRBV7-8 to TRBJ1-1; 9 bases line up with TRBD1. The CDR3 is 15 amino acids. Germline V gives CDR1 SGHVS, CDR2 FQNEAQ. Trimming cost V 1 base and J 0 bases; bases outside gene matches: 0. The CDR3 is CASSLGTGVNTEAFF. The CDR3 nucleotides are TGTGCCAGCAGCTTAGGGACAGGGGTGAACACTGAAGCTTTCTTT.

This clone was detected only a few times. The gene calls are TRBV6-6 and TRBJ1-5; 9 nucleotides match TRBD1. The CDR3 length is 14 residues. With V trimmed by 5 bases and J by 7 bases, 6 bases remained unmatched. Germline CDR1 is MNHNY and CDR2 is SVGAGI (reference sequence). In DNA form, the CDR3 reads TGTGCCAGCAGTAGACAGGGGGGGGCGCAGCCCCAGCATTTT. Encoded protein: CASSRQGGAQPQHF.

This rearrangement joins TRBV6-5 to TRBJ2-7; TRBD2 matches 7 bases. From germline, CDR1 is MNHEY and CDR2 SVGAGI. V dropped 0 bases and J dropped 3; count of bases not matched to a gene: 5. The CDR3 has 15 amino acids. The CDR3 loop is CASSYSGGGVYEQYF. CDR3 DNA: TGTGCCAGCAGTTACTCGGGGGGAGGGGTCTACGAGCAGTACTTC.

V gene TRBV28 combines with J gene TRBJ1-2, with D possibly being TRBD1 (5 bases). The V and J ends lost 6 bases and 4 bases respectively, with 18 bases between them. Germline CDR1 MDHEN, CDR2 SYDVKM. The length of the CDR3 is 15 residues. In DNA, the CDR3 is TGTGCCAGCAGACCTGACCCCTTGGGGCTCTATGGCTACACCTTC. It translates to CASRPDPLGLYGYTF.